The 2 T cell receptor beta chains given below trace back to one sample, sequenced in a study of T cell responses to AZD1222 COVID-19 vaccine. Clones were sequenced by immunoSEQ multiplex PCR, and TCRdb holds only the in-frame ones, with some missing. The sample holds about 86,000 clones, 85% to 90% seen once. The material sequenced was peripheral blood, taken 28 days after the second AZD1222 dose. The receptor set was obtained from an adult who received the AZD1222 COVID-19 vaccine.

The chain links TRBV5-4 to TRBJ1-1, with 9 bases fitting TRBD1. CDR3 size: 14 residues. Germline CDR1 SGHNT, CDR2 YYREEE (reference sequence). With 4 bases clipped from V and 4 bases from J, the junction kept 5 bases outside the gene matches. CDR3 amino acids: CASSPGQGTTEAFF. The CDR3 DNA is TGTGCCAGCAGCCCAGGACAGGGGACCACTGAAGCTTTCTTT.

This chain joins TRBV3-1 (or the pseudogene TRBV3-2) and TRBJ2-4; D is undetermined. The ends were cut back, 2 bases at V and 0 bases at J, with 5 bases in the middle. Per the germline V gene, CDR1 is LGHDT and CDR2 is YNNKEL (reference sequence). This CDR3 region has 14 residues. CDR3 amino acids: CASSQKIAKNIQYF. The CDR3 bases are TGTGCCAGCAGCCAAAAAATAGCCAAAAACATTCAGTACTTC.